Listed below are T cell receptor beta chains from one sample, sequenced in a study of blood T cell repertoires in COVID-19. Method: immunoSEQ multiplex PCR; TCRdb's copy keeps in-frame clones and lacks some. The sample has a few hundred thousand clones, approximately 89% seen once. Sample: PBMCs or T cells enriched from blood (not recorded which). Receptors originate from a woman aged 45-65 years who had been exposed to COVID-19. CDR3s include the opening cysteine and the closing phenylalanine or tryptophan. Each record gives: D gene, V gene, J gene, clone size, CDR3 length, CDR3 DNA, CDR3 protein. A D gene is named only where the DNA matches it firmly. Clone size appears in some rows only: once, few, many, or a class for an expanded clone.

>NA|TRBV5-4|TRBJ2-3|once|14
TGTGCCAGCAGCTCCGCGGCTAGCGTTGCTACGCAGTATTTT
CASSSAASVATQYF
>TRBD2|TRBV7-9|TRBJ2-7|NA|14
TGTGCCAGCAGCTTTCTAGCGGGGAGCTACGAGCAGTACTTC
CASSFLAGSYEQYF
>NA|TRBV12-3/TRBV12-4|TRBJ2-5|NA|13
TGTGCCAGCAGTTCCCCTAACTCCGAGACCCAGTACTTC
CASSSPNSETQYF
>TRBD2|TRBV7-2|TRBJ2-7|NA|17
TGTGCCAGCAGCTTAGGAGCGGGACTAGCGGGTTCCTACGAGCAGTACTTC
CASSLGAGLAGSYEQYF
>NA|TRBV7-9|TRBJ2-1|NA|17
TGTGCCAGCAGCGAAGGGGCCCTGAAGTCGGTCGACAATGAGCAGTTCTTC
CASSEGALKSVDNEQFF
>TRBD1|TRBV3-1/TRBV3-2|TRBJ1-2|NA|15
TGTGCCAGCAGTCTAACAATCCCAGGGGGCCATGGCTACACCTTC
CASSLTIPGGHGYTF
>NA|TRBV2|TRBJ2-5|NA|13
TGTGCCAGCAGTCAGGGGCAGGGGGAGACCCAGTACTTC
CASSQGQGETQYF
>NA|TRBV7-2|TRBJ2-2|few|14
TGTGCCAGCAGCTGGACAGACACCGGTGGGGAGCTGTTTTTT
CASSWTDTGGELFF
>TRBD1|TRBV12-5|TRBJ2-1|NA|14
TGTGCTAGTGGCCGGACAGGGGGCTTGATGAAGCAGTTCTTC
CASGRTGGLMKQFF
>NA|TRBV21-1|TRBJ1-3|NA|15
TGTGCCAGGAGCCCCACTAGGGGGTCCGGAAACACCATATATTTT
CARSPTRGSGNTIYF
>NA|TRBV19|TRBJ1-1|NA|12
TGTGCCAGTAGATACGGACAGAGTGAAGCTTTCTTT
CASRYGQSEAFF
>TRBD1|TRBV5-1|TRBJ2-7|NA|16
TGCGCCAGCAGCTTGGGACAACCGGGACAGAGCTACGAGCAGTACTTC
CASSLGQPGQSYEQYF
>NA|TRBV28|TRBJ1-2|NA|14
TGTGCCAGCAGTCCAGGGACTGCTGACTATGGCTACACCTTC
CASSPGTADYGYTF
>NA|TRBV7-2|TRBJ2-2|once|15
TGTGCCAGCAGCTTAACGGGTTTCGGCACCGGGGAGCTGTTTTTT
CASSLTGFGTGELFF
>NA|TRBV18|TRBJ1-2|NA|15
TGTGCCAGCTCACGTACCCCCACAGGGACCGACGGCTACACCTTC
CASSRTPTGTDGYTF
>NA|TRBV3-1/TRBV3-2|TRBJ2-4|NA|16
TGTGCCAGCCAGGCACAGGGTTCGTGGTCCAGAAACATTCAGTACTTC
CASQAQGSWSRNIQYF
>TRBD1|TRBV5-1|TRBJ2-7|NA|13
TGCGCCAGCAGCCGGACAGGGGAGAGCGAGCAGTACTTC
CASSRTGESEQYF
>TRBD1|TRBV11-2|TRBJ2-2|NA|17
TGTGCCAGCAGCTCGGGACAGGGGGCGCAAAACACCGGGGAGCTGTTTTTT
CASSSGQGAQNTGELFF
>NA|TRBV4-1|TRBJ2-3|NA|16
TGCGCCAGCAGCCAAGGACTAGTTCCTAGCACAGATACGCAGTATTTT
CASSQGLVPSTDTQYF
>NA|TRBV10-3|TRBJ2-3|NA|16
TGTGCCATCAGTGAGCTCCAGCTGACTAGCACAGATACGCAGTATTTT
CAISELQLTSTDTQYF
>NA|TRBV27|TRBJ1-5|NA|12
TGTGCCAGCAGTCCGAGCAATCAGCCCCAGCATTTT
CASSPSNQPQHF
>NA|TRBV19|TRBJ1-5|NA|13
TGTGCCAGTAGCGAAAGGGGGAGCCAGCCCCAGCATTTT
CASSERGSQPQHF
>NA|TRBV7-6|TRBJ2-2|NA|16
TGTGCCAGCAGCTCCAGGACAGGAACGGGGGCCGGGGAGCTGTTTTTT
CASSSRTGTGAGELFF
>NA|TRBV4-2|TRBJ2-3|NA|15
TGTGCCAGCAGCCAAGAGGCCAGGGTGGTAGATACGCAGTATTTT
CASSQEARVVDTQYF
>TRBD1|TRBV27|TRBJ2-7|NA|16
TGTGCCAGCAGTTCACTGACCGGGACAGTTCCCTACGAGCAGTACTTC
CASSSLTGTVPYEQYF
>NA|TRBV5-5|TRBJ2-7|few|13
TGTGCCAGCAGCTTTCTTCCCTCCTACGAGCAGTACTTC
CASSFLPSYEQYF
>TRBD2|TRBV4-1|TRBJ2-5|NA|15
TGCGCCAGCAGCCATGGCGGGGGGGCCGTGGAGACCCAGTACTTC
CASSHGGGAVETQYF
>NA|TRBV2|TRBJ2-1|NA|13
TGTGCCAGCAGAGTAGATCTACACAATGAGCAGTTCTTC
CASRVDLHNEQFF
>TRBD1|TRBV18|TRBJ1-2|NA|16
TGTGCCAGCTCACCTACTACAGGGGTCGACGTATTTAGCTACACCTTC
CASSPTTGVDVFSYTF
>TRBD1|TRBV6-5|TRBJ1-2|once|14
TGTGCCAGCAGCCCAGACAGGGTGAACTATGGCTACACCTTC
CASSPDRVNYGYTF
>TRBD1|TRBV10-2|TRBJ1-2|NA|14
TGCGCCAGCAGTCTGACAGGGCTGGACTATGGCTACACCTTC
CASSLTGLDYGYTF
>TRBD2|TRBV5-4|TRBJ2-1|NA|15
TGTGCCAGCGGCCTGGGCGGGGGGTCCTACAATGAGCAGTTCTTC
CASGLGGGSYNEQFF
>NA|TRBV3-1/TRBV3-2|TRBJ1-6|NA|16
TGTGCCAGCAGCCAACGCCAGGCAGGGGATAATTCACCCCTCCACTTT
CASSQRQAGDNSPLHF
>NA|TRBV5-1|TRBJ2-2|NA|14
TGCGCCAGCAGCTTCGGACTATTCACCGGGGAGCTGTTTTTT
CASSFGLFTGELFF
>TRBD2|TRBV5-1|TRBJ2-2|once|16
TGCGCCAGCAGCCACCTAGCGGGGGAGGTTACCGGGGAGCTGTTTTTT
CASSHLAGEVTGELFF
>TRBD2|TRBV7-6|TRBJ2-5|NA|16
TGTGCCAGCAGCCCATCATGGAGCGGGGGGGAAGAGACCCAGTACTTC
CASSPSWSGGEETQYF